This T cell receptor (beta chain) comes out of a study of blood T cell repertoires in COVID-19. Study background: From the United States, Italy and Spain came samples of acute and convalescent COVID-19.

Authors' methods: Amplification with reference gene primers provided the estimates of nucleated cell counts. Here immunoSEQ multiplex PCR was the method, and the copy in TCRdb shows in-frame clones only, minus some. The DNA gave D and trimming, while V, J and clone size come from that table. In the table there are around 120,000 clones, roughly 80% of which are singletons. V lost 0 bases and J 5 bases, leaving 11 bases between the germline ends. The germline gives CDR1 SGHTS, CDR2 YDEGEE. The CDR3 loop spans 15 amino acids. The clonotype originates from a man aged 25 to 40 with acute or convalescent COVID-19. The V gene is TRBV5-8, the J gene TRBJ1-4; D gene unclear. The specimen was peripheral blood. For the CDR3, the DNA is TGTGCCAGCAGCTTGGGAGCGGGTTCGAATGAAAAACTGTTTTTT. It yields the protein CASSLGAGSNEKLFF.